One and the same sample provided the 22 T cell receptor beta chains below, sequenced in a study of blood T cell repertoires in COVID-19. The repertoire was sequenced with immunoSEQ multiplex PCR; TCRdb's copy has only in-frame clones and lacks some. The repertoire consists of about 200,000 clones, with roughly 84% occurring once and the leading ten covering around 7%. Sequenced input: PBMCs or T cells enriched from blood (not recorded which). The receptors were gathered from a man aged 40-55 years who had recovered from COVID-19.

This clone was observed a few times. V and J are TRBV30 and TRBJ2-2; 8 bases align to TRBD2. Germline lookup yields CDR1 GTSNPN and CDR2 SVGIG (reference sequence). This CDR3 contains 18 residues. V lost 1 base and J lost 5; bases outside the gene matches: 15. The CDR3 here is CAWSAPVGRGASTGELFF. The CDR3 DNA reads as TGTGCCTGGAGTGCCCCAGTGGGGCGGGGGGCTTCAACCGGGGAGCTGTTTTTT.

The V gene is TRBV28, the J gene TRBJ1-2; unclear D gene. This CDR3 is 11 amino acids long. V lost 4 bases to trimming and J lost 8 bases, with 8 bases between them. Germline loops: CDR1 MDHEN, CDR2 SYDVKM. CDR3 sequence: CASSSVGGYTF. The CDR3 nucleotides read TGTGCCAGCAGTTCTGTCGGGGGCTACACCTTC.

V gene TRBV7-9 combines with J gene TRBJ2-3; 11 positions match TRBD1. The V and J ends lost 3 bases and 8 bases, in that order; junction bases with no gene match: 13. CDR1 is SEHNR, CDR2 FQNEAQ, per germline (reference sequence). There are 17 residues in the CDR3. Written as DNA, the CDR3 is TGTGCCAGCAGCTTTCAGGCCGGGACAGGGGGTACTCCTACGCAGTATTTT. Its protein product is CASSFQAGTGGTPTQYF. Full variable domain (rest looked up from reference TRBV7-9 and TRBJ2-3): DTGVSQNPRHKITKRGQNVTFRCDPISEHNRLYWYRQTLGQGPEFLTYFQNEAQLEKSRLLSDRFSAERPKGSFSTLEIQRTEQGDSAMYLCASSFQAGTGGTPTQYFGPGTRLTVL.

The rearrangement joins TRBV6-1 to TRBJ1-2, with 10 bases identical to TRBD1. The ends lost 2 bases at V and 0 bases at J; junction bases unmatched: 6. CDR1 MNHNS and CDR2 SASEGT come from the germline V gene. The CDR3 extends over 17 amino acids. CDR3 region: CASSEHPGQGSNYGYTF. CDR3 coding DNA: TGTGCCAGCAGTGAACACCCGGGACAGGGGTCTAACTATGGCTACACCTTC.

The J gene is TRBJ1-1, the V gene TRBV12-3 or TRBV12-4; a possible D gene is TRBD1 (6 bases). The CDR3 has 12 residues. V lost 3 bases and J 7 bases, leaving 9 bases between the germline ends. CDR3 sequence reads: CASSFQTGEAFF. The DNA for the CDR3 is TGTGCCAGCAGTTTCCAGACAGGTGAAGCTTTCTTT.

This chain joins TRBV7-2 and TRBJ1-1; 7 bases fit TRBD1. The germline gives CDR1 SGHTA, CDR2 FQGNSA. Trimming cost V 6 bases and J 3 bases; bases outside gene matches: 13. The CDR3 runs to 16 residues. The DNA for the CDR3 is TGTGCCAGCAGACCACTGACAGGGCGGGGAGACACTGAAGCTTTCTTT. The encoded protein is CASRPLTGRGDTEAFF.

This clone has only one observation. V gene TRBV19 combines with J gene TRBJ1-3; D ambiguous. Per the germline V gene, CDR1 is LNHDA and CDR2 is SQIVND (reference sequence). This CDR3 region has 14 residues. Between the trimmed V and J ends, which lost 7 bases and 1 base, there was a span of 11 bases. The CDR3 sequence: CASTVPTSGNTIYF. In DNA, the CDR3 is TGTGCCAGTACTGTGCCGACTTCTGGAAACACCATATATTTT.

This rearrangement joins TRBV7-9 to TRBJ2-5, with D perhaps matching TRBD2 (6 bases). The CDR3 consists of 13 residues. Trimming pared 5 bases from V and 2 bases from J, leaving 9 bases between. Germline V gene data show CDR1 as SEHNR and CDR2 as FQNEAQ (reference sequence). The CDR3 coding sequence is TGTGCCAGCAGCCGCAGCGGGCAAGAGACCCAGTACTTC. This encodes CASSRSGQETQYF. The complete variable domain, with remaining parts taken from reference TRBV7-9 and TRBJ2-5, reads DTGVSQNPRHKITKRGQNVTFRCDPISEHNRLYWYRQTLGQGPEFLTYFQNEAQLEKSRLLSDRFSAERPKGSFSTLEIQRTEQGDSAMYLCASSRSGQETQYFGPGTRLLVL.

The chain combines TRBV7-8 with TRBJ1-2; D possibly corresponds to TRBD1 (5 bases). The CDR3 has 15 amino acids. Germline V CDR1 and CDR2: SGHVS, FQNEAQ. V lost 0 bases to trimming and J lost 3 bases, with 11 bases between them. CDR3 region: CASSLAYGRDYGYTF. The CDR3 DNA follows: TGTGCCAGCAGCTTAGCCTACGGCAGGGACTATGGCTACACCTTC. Variable domain in full (rest from reference TRBV7-8 and TRBJ1-2): GAGVSQSPRYKVAKRGQDVALRCDPISGHVSLFWYQQALGQGPEFLTYFQNEAQLDKSGLPSDRFFAERPEGSVSTLKIQRTQQEDSAVYLCASSLAYGRDYGYTFGSGTRLTVV.

The chain employs TRBV4-1 and TRBJ1-4, with a possible D match to TRBD1 (5 bases). CDR1 and CDR2 (germline): MGHRA, YSYEKL. CDR3 length equals 17 residues. V lost 0 bases and J lost 7, with 18 bases in between. CDR3 residues: CASSQDVGPGLSEKLFF. For the CDR3, the DNA is TGCGCCAGCAGCCAAGATGTGGGGCCAGGATTAAGTGAAAAACTGTTTTTT.

CDR3 coding DNA: TGTGCCAGCAGTGAAGGCAGTTATAGTAGGAGCACCGGGGAGCTGTTTTTT. Its translation is CASSEGSYSRSTGELFF. The chain employs TRBV2 and TRBJ2-2; unclear D gene. V was pared by 1 base and J by 4 bases, with 16 bases between. The CDR3 has 17 amino acids. CDR1 and CDR2 (germline): SNHLY, FYNNEI.

This clone was recorded only once. The chain recombines TRBV7-2 with TRBJ1-5, with unresolved D. Germline V gene data show CDR1 as SGHTA and CDR2 as FQGNSA. Deletions cut 1 base from V and 4 bases from J, with 11 bases between. The CDR3 contains 15 residues. CDR3 nucleotides: TGTGCCAGCAGCTTAGGGAGGTGGGAGAATCAGCCCCAGCATTTT. It encodes CASSLGRWENQPQHF.

The rearrangement joins TRBV29-1 to TRBJ2-4; 8 bases line up with TRBD1. CDR3 size: 15 residues. V was pared by 5 bases and J by 1 base, with 7 bases of the junction left unmatched. Germline V lookup: CDR1 SQVTM, CDR2 ANQGSEA. The CDR3 region has the DNA TGCAGCGTTTACGGACAGGGTGGGGCCAAAAACATTCAGTACTTC. Amino acids: CSVYGQGGAKNIQYF.

For the CDR3, the DNA is TGTGCCAGCAGCTTCCGGGTCGGGTATGGCTACACCTTC. It encodes CASSFRVGYGYTF. The genes are TRBV5-5 and TRBJ1-2; D remains ambiguous. V dropped 2 bases and J dropped 5 bases, with 10 bases sitting between them. Germline V gives CDR1 SGHKS, CDR2 YYEKEE (reference sequence). The CDR3 spans 13 residues.

The chain recombines TRBV12-3 or TRBV12-4 with TRBJ1-1; D is ambiguous. There are 13 residues in the CDR3. V was clipped by 3 bases and J by 1 base, with 6 bases between them. CDR3 sequence reads: CASSFARNTEAFF. The CDR3 nucleotides read TGTGCCAGCAGTTTTGCGCGGAACACTGAAGCTTTCTTT.

The gene calls are TRBV2 and TRBJ2-7; 9 positions agree with TRBD1. CDR3 length: 14 residues. The germline V gene encodes CDR1 SNHLY and CDR2 FYNNEI. The junction had 9 bases not matched to a gene; V was cut back by 7 bases and J by 5 bases. CDR3 region: CASIKGQGTNEQYF. The DNA for the CDR3 is TGTGCCAGCATTAAAGGACAGGGGACGAACGAGCAGTACTTC.

This chain links TRBV10-3 with TRBJ1-1; perhaps TRBD1 as D (5 bases). Germline CDR1 and CDR2: ENHRY and SYGVKD. The CDR3 loop spans 14 amino acids. The V end lost 7 bases, the J end lost 1 base, and 13 bases lay between the germline ends. CDR3 in amino acids: CAIKGDSQNTEAFF. CDR3 coding DNA: TGTGCCATCAAAGGCGACAGTCAGAACACTGAAGCTTTCTTT.

This chain uses TRBV30 with TRBJ1-5; 7 positions match TRBD1. Germline assignment: CDR1 GTSNPN and CDR2 SVGIG (reference sequence). This CDR3 has 14 residues. V shed 2 bases, J shed 6 bases, and the junction held 7 bases outside the gene matches. The CDR3 region has the DNA TGTGCCTGGAGTCGACAGGGCGGAAGTCAGCCCCAGCATTTT. Protein product: CAWSRQGGSQPQHF. Full variable domain (rest looked up from reference TRBV30 and TRBJ1-5): SQTIHQWPATLVQPVGSPLSLECTVEGTSNPNLYWYRQAAGRGLQLLFYSVGIGQISSEVPQNLSASRPQDRQFILSSKKLLLSDSGFYLCAWSRQGGSQPQHFGDGTRLSIL.

J is TRBJ1-2 and V is TRBV11-2, with a weak D call TRBD1 (5 bases). CDR3 length: 15 amino acids. V lost 5 bases, J lost 6 bases, and 19 bases lay in between. Germline V gene data show CDR1 as SGHAT and CDR2 as FQNNGV. Here the CDR3 DNA reads TGTGCCAGCAGCCCCGCTAGGGGCCCGTCGGATGGCTACACCTTC. Amino acid sequence: CASSPARGPSDGYTF.

The chain uses TRBV4-3 and TRBJ1-2; perhaps TRBD1 as D (6 bases). Between the trimmed V and J ends, which lost 0 bases and 0 bases, there was a span of 17 bases. Looked up from germline, CDR1 is LGHNA and CDR2 is YSLEER. This CDR3 is built from 18 residues. The CDR3 DNA follows: TGCGCCAGCAGCCAAGAATGGGTAGATCAGGGGACTAACTATGGCTACACCTTC. Encoded protein: CASSQEWVDQGTNYGYTF.

In its sample, this clone was seen once. The rearrangement joins TRBV10-3 to TRBJ1-2; 10 nucleotides agree with TRBD1. The V gene's germline CDR1 is ENHRY and CDR2 SYGVKD. The ends lost 2 bases at V and 0 bases at J; junction bases unmatched: 15. CDR3 length: 20 amino acids. The chain's CDR3 is CAISETEMTGGTRSNYGYTF. CDR3 coding DNA: TGTGCCATCAGTGAGACCGAAATGACAGGGGGCACCAGGTCTAACTATGGCTACACCTTC.

The gene calls are TRBV28 and TRBJ1-2, with 8 nucleotides matching TRBD1. The CDR3 extends over 17 amino acids. V gave up 4 bases and J gave up 2 bases; unmatched junction bases: 12. CDR1 and CDR2 (germline): MDHEN, SYDVKM. The CDR3, as DNA: TGTGCCAGCAGTTCTGTGGCGGGACAGGCCGTCAACTATGGCTACACCTTC. Its protein is CASSSVAGQAVNYGYTF.